These 4 T cell receptor beta chains came from one sample sequenced in a study of T cells in Graves' hyperthyroidism and ophthalmopathy. RNA transcripts gave rise to amplified TCR beta CDR3 regions. The HTBI primer set drove a first-round RT-PCR of the TCR CDR3. TCRdb fed the multiplex PCR reads into MiXCR, producing one record per CDR3 protein. The table includes hundreds of thousands of distinct CDR3 sequences, less than 20% detected once. Input material: blood. These receptors were obtained from a woman younger than 30 with Graves' hyperthyroidism.

This chain joins TRBV28 and TRBJ2-1; TRBD2 agrees at 14 bases. The CDR3 sequence is 16 residues long. Germline trimming cut 6 bases from V and 4 bases from J; bases unmatched to any gene: 5. Germline lookup yields CDR1 MDHEN and CDR2 SYDVKM. CDR3 amino acids: CASRLGTSGGYNEQFF. CDR3 sequence (DNA): TGTGCCAGCAGACTCGGGACTAGCGGGGGTTACAATGAGCAGTTCTTC. The entire variable domain, with the rest obtained from reference TRBV28 and TRBJ2-1, is as follows: DVKVTQSSRYLVKRTGEKVFLECVQDMDHENMFWYRQDPGLGLRLIYFSYDVKMKEKGDIPEGYSVSREKKERFSLILESASTNQTSMYLCASRLGTSGGYNEQFFGPGTRLTVL.

This clonotype appeared a few times. This chain connects TRBV24-1 to TRBJ2-2; D perhaps matches TRBD1 (6 bases). Trimming took 4 bases from V and 8 from J, leaving 25 bases between them. The CDR3 totals 18 residues. The V gene's germline CDR1 is KGHDR and CDR2 SFDVKD. In nucleotides, the CDR3 is TGTGCCACCAGTGAGCCTTATAACCCGGTCCAGGGGACGGGGGAGCTGTTTTTT. It specifies CATSEPYNPVQGTGELFF.

A note on this clonotype: At one end the junction does not follow the germline gene, possibly because of a read error. The chain recombines TRBV5-1 with TRBJ2-1; 16 positions agree with TRBD2. Looked up from germline, CDR1 is SGHRS and CDR2 is YFSETQ. This CDR3 spans 18 amino acids. Here the CDR3 reads CASSLRGLAGGPHNEQFF. The CDR3 DNA reads TGTGCCAGCAGCCTAAGGGGACTAGCGGGAGGGCCGCACAATGAGCAGTTCTTC.

At least ten counts were recorded for this clonotype. J is TRBJ2-2 and V is TRBV28; no clear D gene. V dropped 4 bases and J dropped 8 bases, with 5 bases sitting between them. Germline V lookup: CDR1 MDHEN, CDR2 SYDVKM. The CDR3 contains 11 residues. The CDR3 spells CASSSLGELFF. The CDR3 nucleotides are TGTGCCAGCAGTTCATTAGGGGAGCTGTTTTTT.